Listed below are T cell receptor beta chains from one sample, sequenced in a study of T cells after posttransplantation cyclophosphamide. Method: immunoSEQ multiplex PCR; TCRdb's copy keeps in-frame clones and lacks some. The data hold 15,000 to 20,000 clones, with approximately 90% observed a single time. Sequencing used CD4+ T cells sorted from blood, obtained after allogeneic stem cell transplant with posttransplant cyclophosphamide. The source of these receptors is a male patient between 55 and 70 years old who received an allogeneic stem cell transplant from a related donor and was CMV-positive. Some T cells may be supplied by the graft donor. Each CDR3 is given without its conserved first and last residue. Some rows have no size entry. The others give once, few or many, or a class for an expanded clone.

CDR3aa: ASSRSWTDGSPLH
v_gene: TRBV11-2
abundance: NA
j_gene: TRBJ1-6

CDR3aa: ASSLGAGSGVQETQY
v_gene: TRBV7-9
abundance: NA
j_gene: TRBJ2-5

CDR3aa: ASSSGLATDTQY
v_gene: TRBV5-4
abundance: NA
j_gene: TRBJ2-3

CDR3aa: ASSHSGGARVRLF
v_gene: TRBV9
abundance: NA
j_gene: TRBJ2-1

CDR3aa: ASSAGREAF
v_gene: TRBV6-5
abundance: NA
j_gene: TRBJ1-1

CDR3aa: AWRLPRGGSNTGELF
v_gene: TRBV30
abundance: NA
j_gene: TRBJ2-2

CDR3aa: ASSRDSKLTYAGELF
v_gene: TRBV5-5
abundance: few
j_gene: TRBJ2-2

CDR3aa: ASSRDPGGEQF
v_gene: TRBV5-1
abundance: NA
j_gene: TRBJ2-1

CDR3aa: ASRDWDSDYGYT
v_gene: TRBV2
abundance: once
j_gene: TRBJ1-2

CDR3aa: ASSSRGDWSYGYT
v_gene: TRBV7-8
abundance: NA
j_gene: TRBJ1-2

CDR3aa: ASSQEVGGGALNQY
v_gene: TRBV4-3
abundance: once
j_gene: TRBJ2-7

CDR3aa: AGHSGGAYNEQF
v_gene: TRBV7-9
abundance: NA
j_gene: TRBJ2-1

CDR3aa: ASSFPGVEPGNEQY
v_gene: TRBV27
abundance: NA
j_gene: TRBJ2-7

CDR3aa: ASSFAGEFPLTEAF
v_gene: TRBV5-6
abundance: NA
j_gene: TRBJ1-1

CDR3aa: ASRQGPSYEQY
v_gene: TRBV28
abundance: NA
j_gene: TRBJ2-7

CDR3aa: ASSLGGQQGTNYGYT
v_gene: TRBV7-2
abundance: NA
j_gene: TRBJ1-2

CDR3aa: ASSATTVNTEAF
v_gene: TRBV5-1
abundance: NA
j_gene: TRBJ1-1

CDR3aa: ASSHTSGGIYEQY
v_gene: TRBV18
abundance: NA
j_gene: TRBJ2-7

CDR3aa: AWSGTRNTGELF
v_gene: TRBV30
abundance: NA
j_gene: TRBJ2-2

CDR3aa: ASSRGGMETQY
v_gene: TRBV11-3
abundance: NA
j_gene: TRBJ2-5

CDR3aa: ASSRLGQGLENSPLH
v_gene: TRBV11-2
abundance: NA
j_gene: TRBJ1-6

CDR3aa: ARSSFTTLSGNTIY
v_gene: TRBV5-3
abundance: NA
j_gene: TRBJ1-3

CDR3aa: ASRAQGRNTEAF
v_gene: TRBV6-5
abundance: NA
j_gene: TRBJ1-1

CDR3aa: ASSYSRGNQPQH
v_gene: TRBV6-5
abundance: once
j_gene: TRBJ1-5

CDR3aa: ASSAGQGPSTGELF
v_gene: TRBV9
abundance: once
j_gene: TRBJ2-2

CDR3aa: ASTGRTGNEQY
v_gene: TRBV6-1
abundance: NA
j_gene: TRBJ2-7

CDR3aa: ASRRGTDYTGELF
v_gene: TRBV27
abundance: NA
j_gene: TRBJ2-2

CDR3aa: ASSPGTSGRHTYEQY
v_gene: TRBV18
abundance: NA
j_gene: TRBJ2-7

CDR3aa: ATSRDGQGGLEKLF
v_gene: TRBV15
abundance: NA
j_gene: TRBJ1-4

CDR3aa: ASSPEYRTSGGSYEQY
v_gene: TRBV7-9
abundance: NA
j_gene: TRBJ2-7

CDR3aa: ASARTSGYNEQF
v_gene: TRBV2
abundance: once
j_gene: NA

CDR3aa: ASSQQGAYEQY
v_gene: TRBV7-9
abundance: NA
j_gene: TRBJ2-7

CDR3aa: AISGRQGAYEQY
v_gene: TRBV10-3
abundance: NA
j_gene: TRBJ2-7

CDR3aa: ASSEVEGAGGYT
v_gene: TRBV6-5
abundance: NA
j_gene: TRBJ1-2

CDR3aa: ANSMPPDEQF
v_gene: TRBV5-5
abundance: NA
j_gene: TRBJ2-1

CDR3aa: ASSPDKNYGYT
v_gene: TRBV7-8
abundance: NA
j_gene: TRBJ1-2

CDR3aa: ASSPLAGVRTDTQY
v_gene: TRBV18
abundance: NA
j_gene: TRBJ2-3

CDR3aa: ASRRGEGTDTQY
v_gene: TRBV9
abundance: NA
j_gene: TRBJ2-3

CDR3aa: ASSLRTSGATGELF
v_gene: TRBV5-1
abundance: NA
j_gene: TRBJ2-2